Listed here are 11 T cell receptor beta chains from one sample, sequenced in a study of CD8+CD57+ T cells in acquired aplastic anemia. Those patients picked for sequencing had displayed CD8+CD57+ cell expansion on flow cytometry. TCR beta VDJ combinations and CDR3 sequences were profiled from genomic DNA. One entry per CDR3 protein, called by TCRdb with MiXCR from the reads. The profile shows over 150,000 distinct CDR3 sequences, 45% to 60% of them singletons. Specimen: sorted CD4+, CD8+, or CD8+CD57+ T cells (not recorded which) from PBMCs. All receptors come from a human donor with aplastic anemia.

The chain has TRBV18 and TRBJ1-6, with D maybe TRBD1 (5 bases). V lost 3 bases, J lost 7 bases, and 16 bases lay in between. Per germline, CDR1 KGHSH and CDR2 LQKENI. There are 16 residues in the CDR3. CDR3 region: CASSPRDPSTNSPLHF. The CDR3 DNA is TGTGCCAGCTCACCCCGGGACCCTTCGACGAATTCACCCCTCCACTTT.

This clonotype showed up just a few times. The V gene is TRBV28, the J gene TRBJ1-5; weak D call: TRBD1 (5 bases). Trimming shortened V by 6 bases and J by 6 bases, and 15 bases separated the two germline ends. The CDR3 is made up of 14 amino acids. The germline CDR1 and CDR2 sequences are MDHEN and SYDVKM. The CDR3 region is CASSDRQSFQPQHF. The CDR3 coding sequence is TGTGCCAGCAGCGATAGACAGTCCTTTCAGCCCCAGCATTTT.

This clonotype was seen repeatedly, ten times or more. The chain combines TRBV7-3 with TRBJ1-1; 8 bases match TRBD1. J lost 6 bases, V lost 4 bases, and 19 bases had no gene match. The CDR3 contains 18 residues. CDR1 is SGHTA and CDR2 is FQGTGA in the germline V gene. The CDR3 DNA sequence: TGTGCCAGCAGCTCACGATCCCGAGGTACAGGGGGTTCTCCTGAAGCTTTCTTT. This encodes CASSSRSRGTGGSPEAFF. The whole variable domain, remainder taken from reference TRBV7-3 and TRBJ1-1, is GAGVSQTPSNKVTEKGKYVELRCDPISGHTALYWYRQSLGQGPEFLIYFQGTGAADDSGLPNDRFFAVRPEGSVSTLKIQRTERGDSAVYLCASSSRSRGTGGSPEAFFGQGTRLTVV.

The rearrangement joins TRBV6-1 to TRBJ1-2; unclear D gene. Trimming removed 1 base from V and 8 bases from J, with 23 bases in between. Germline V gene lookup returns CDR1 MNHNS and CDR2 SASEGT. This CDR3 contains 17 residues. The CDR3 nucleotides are TGTGCCAGCAGTGAAGAGCTCGGAGGCAGACCCTCTCTCGGCTACACCTTC. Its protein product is CASSEELGGRPSLGYTF.

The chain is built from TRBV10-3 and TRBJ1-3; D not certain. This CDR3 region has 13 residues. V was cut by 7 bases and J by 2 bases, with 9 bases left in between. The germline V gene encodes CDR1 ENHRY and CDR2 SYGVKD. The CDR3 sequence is CAIKAVTGNTIYF. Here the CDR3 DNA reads TGTGCCATCAAGGCAGTCACTGGAAACACCATATATTTT.

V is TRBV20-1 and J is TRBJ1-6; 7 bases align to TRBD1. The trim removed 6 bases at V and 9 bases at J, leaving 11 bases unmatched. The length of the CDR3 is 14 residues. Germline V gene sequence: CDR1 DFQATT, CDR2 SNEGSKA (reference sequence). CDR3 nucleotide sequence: TGCAGTGCGCCGTTCAGGGGGAGTGGTTCACCCCTCCACTTT. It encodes CSAPFRGSGSPLHF.

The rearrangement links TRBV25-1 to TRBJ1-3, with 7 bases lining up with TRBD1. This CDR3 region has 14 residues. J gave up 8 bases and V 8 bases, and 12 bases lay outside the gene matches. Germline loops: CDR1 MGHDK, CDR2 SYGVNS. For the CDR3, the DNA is TGTGCCAGCCTCGGGGAGGGGGCCACGGACACCATATATTTT. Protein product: CASLGEGATDTIYF.

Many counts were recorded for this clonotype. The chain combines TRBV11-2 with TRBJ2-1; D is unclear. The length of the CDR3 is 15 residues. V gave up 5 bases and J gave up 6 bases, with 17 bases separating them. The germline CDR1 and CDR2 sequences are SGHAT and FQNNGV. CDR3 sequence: CASSPWAFTLNEQFF. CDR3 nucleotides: TGTGCCAGCAGCCCCTGGGCATTCACCCTCAATGAGCAGTTCTTC.

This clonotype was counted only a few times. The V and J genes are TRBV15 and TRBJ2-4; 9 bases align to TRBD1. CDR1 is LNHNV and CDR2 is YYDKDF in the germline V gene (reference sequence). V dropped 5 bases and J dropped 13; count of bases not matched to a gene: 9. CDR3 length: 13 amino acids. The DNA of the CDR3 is TGTGCCACCAGCGGTGGACAGGGGACTTTACAGTACTTC. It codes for CATSGGQGTLQYF.

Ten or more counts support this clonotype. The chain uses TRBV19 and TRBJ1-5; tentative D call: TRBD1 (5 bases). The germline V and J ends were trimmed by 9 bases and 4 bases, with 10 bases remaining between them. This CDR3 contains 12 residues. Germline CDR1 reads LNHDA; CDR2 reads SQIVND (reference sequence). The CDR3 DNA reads TGTGCCAGCACCCGGGGGAATCAGCCCCAGCATTTT. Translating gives CASTRGNQPQHF.

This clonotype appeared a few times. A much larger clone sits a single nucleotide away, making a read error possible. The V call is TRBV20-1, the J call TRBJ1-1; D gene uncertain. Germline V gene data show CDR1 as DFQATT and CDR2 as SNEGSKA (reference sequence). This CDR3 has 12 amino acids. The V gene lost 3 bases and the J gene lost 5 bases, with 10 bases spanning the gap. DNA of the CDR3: TGCAGTGCTAGGAACCCTGAGACTGAAGCTTTCTTT. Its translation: CSARNPETEAFF.